These T cell receptor beta chains were read from a single sample in a study of shared T cell receptors in the human thymus. The method was immunoSEQ multiplex PCR; TCRdb's version includes in-frame clones alone and lacks a portion of them. The repertoire holds hundreds of thousands of clones, with approximately 85% as singletons. These same data were also listed under a study on human thymus T cells.

The specimen was thymocytes. The receptors come from a girl under two years old with a congenital heart defect. The CDR3 runs from the conserved cysteine through the conserved F or W. A D gene is named only where the DNA matches it firmly. Some rows have no size entry. The others give once, few or many, or a class for an expanded clone.

V,size,J,length,D,CDR3,DNA
TRBV15,-,TRBJ1-1,17,-,CATSRGRGQGRSTEAFF,TGTGCCACCAGCAGAGGACGAGGGCAGGGGCGGTCCACTGAAGCTTTCTTT
TRBV19,few,TRBJ2-1,15,-,CASSSRSPRVGEQFF,TGTGCCAGTAGTAGCAGGTCCCCCAGGGTTGGGGAGCAGTTCTTC
TRBV10-3,-,TRBJ1-1,17,TRBD1,CAISDHRDRAQTTEAFF,TGTGCCATCAGTGACCACCGGGACAGGGCTCAAACCACTGAAGCTTTCTTT
TRBV7-8,-,TRBJ1-3,16,-,CASSQGKGLSGNTIYF,TGTGCCAGCAGCCAGGGTAAAGGTCTCTCTGGAAACACCATATATTTT
TRBV27,-,TRBJ2-7,14,-,CASSLFAGRYEQYF,TGTGCCAGCAGTTTATTTGCAGGTCGGTACGAGCAGTACTTC
TRBV15,once,TRBJ2-7,14,-,CATNDGLISYEQYF,TGTGCCACCAACGATGGACTGATTTCCTACGAGCAGTACTTC
TRBV7-2,-,TRBJ2-3,16,-,CASSLAGGGETDTQYF,TGTGCCAGCAGCTTAGCGGGGGGAGGTGAGACAGATACGCAGTATTTT
TRBV5-1,-,TRBJ2-1,16,TRBD2,CASSLVGTGGSGEQFF,TGCGCCAGCAGCTTGGTTGGGACGGGGGGGTCCGGTGAGCAGTTCTTC
TRBV11-2,-,TRBJ2-1,14,-,CASRYRRGDNEQFF,TGTGCCAGCAGATATCGCAGGGGGGACAATGAGCAGTTCTTC
TRBV11-2,few,TRBJ2-7,16,-,CASSHNRELRTYEQYF,TGTGCCAGCAGCCACAACAGGGAGCTCCGAACCTACGAGCAGTACTTC
TRBV30,once,TRBJ1-5,13,-,CAWTEGAHQPQHF,TGTGCCTGGACTGAAGGGGCCCATCAGCCCCAGCATTTT
TRBV18,-,TRBJ1-2,14,-,CASSPTGANYGYTF,TGTGCCAGCTCGCCGACAGGAGCTAACTATGGCTACACCTTC
TRBV10-2,-,TRBJ1-1,14,-,CASSESQGCPEAFF,TGCGCCAGCAGTGAGTCTCAGGGTTGCCCTGAAGCTTTCTTT
TRBV14,-,TRBJ2-2,16,-,CASSPSPVFEEGELFF,TGTGCCAGCAGCCCTAGTCCCGTTTTCGAGGAGGGGGAGCTGTTTTTT
TRBV14,-,TRBJ1-1,13,-,CASSQDSPAGAFF,TGTGCCAGCAGCCAAGATTCCCCGGCGGGGGCTTTCTTT
TRBV6-5,-,TRBJ1-2,15,TRBD1,CATETGRGPYYGYTF,TGTGCCACCGAGACAGGGCGGGGACCCTACTATGGCTACACCTTC
TRBV19,-,TRBJ1-1,15,-,CASSIREGENTEAFF,TGTGCCAGTAGTATAAGGGAGGGTGAGAACACTGAAGCTTTCTTT
TRBV10-3,-,TRBJ2-1,16,-,CAIGEEGLPSYNEQFF,TGTGCCATCGGGGAAGAGGGCCTCCCCTCCTACAATGAGCAGTTCTTC
TRBV7-6,-,TRBJ2-7,17,TRBD1,CASSPIPAAGGTYEQYF,TGTGCCAGCAGCCCCATTCCCGCGGCAGGGGGTACCTACGAGCAGTACTTC
TRBV4-1,-,TRBJ1-1,14,-,CASSPGVADTEAFF,TGCGCCAGCAGCCCCGGGGTCGCGGACACTGAAGCTTTCTTT
TRBV2,-,TRBJ2-3,17,TRBD1,CASSESRQGIYTDTQYF,TGTGCCAGCAGTGAATCCAGACAGGGAATCTACACAGATACGCAGTATTTT
TRBV5-5,-,TRBJ2-7,14,-,CASSLVGGRDEQYF,TGTGCCAGCAGCTTGGTCGGTGGGCGCGACGAGCAGTACTTC
TRBV6-1,-,TRBJ2-7,19,TRBD2,CASSVSEGRAGGLNYEQYF,TGTGCCAGCAGTGTCTCCGAGGGGAGAGCGGGGGGCCTAAACTACGAGCAGTACTTC
TRBV5-6,-,TRBJ2-3,19,TRBD1,CASGWVGQGLSHSTDTQYF,TGTGCCAGCGGATGGGTGGGACAGGGGCTTTCGCATAGCACAGATACGCAGTATTTT
TRBV5-6,-,TRBJ1-4,15,-,CASSLDCETNEKLFF,TGTGCCAGCAGCTTGGATTGCGAAACTAATGAAAAACTGTTTTTT
TRBV10-3,-,TRBJ1-2,14,-,CAIVGEAPHYGYTF,TGTGCCATCGTCGGAGAGGCGCCTCACTATGGCTACACCTTC
TRBV4-1,-,TRBJ1-3,17,TRBD1,CASSQKPQGGGRNTIYF,TGCGCCAGCAGCCAAAAACCACAGGGGGGAGGCAGAAACACCATATATTTT
TRBV27,-,TRBJ1-1,14,TRBD1,CASSPTPGGTEAFF,TGTGCCAGCAGTCCGACTCCAGGGGGCACTGAAGCTTTCTTT
TRBV6-5,-,TRBJ1-2,13,-,CASAYRVIYGYTF,TGTGCCAGCGCCTACAGGGTAATCTATGGCTACACCTTC
TRBV25-1,-,TRBJ2-2,12,-,CASTDYTGELFF,TGTGCCAGCACGGACTACACCGGGGAGCTGTTTTTT
TRBV6-5,-,TRBJ1-6,14,TRBD1,CASSDRVGISPLHF,TGTGCCAGCAGTGACAGGGTGGGTATATCACCCCTCCACTTT
TRBV14,once,TRBJ1-1,18,-,CASSHSLRGSQWNTEAFF,TGTGCCAGCAGCCATAGTCTTCGGGGTTCGCAATGGAACACTGAAGCTTTCTTT
TRBV6-6,-,TRBJ2-1,16,-,CASSTAPESSYNEQFF,TGTGCCAGCAGTACCGCCCCTGAGAGCTCCTACAATGAGCAGTTCTTC
TRBV4-2,-,TRBJ2-1,17,-,CASSHPGQPEGIHEQFF,TGTGCCAGCAGCCATCCCGGACAACCGGAAGGGATCCATGAGCAGTTCTTC
TRBV29-1,-,TRBJ1-3,12,-,CSVVGAGNTIYF,TGCAGCGTTGTAGGGGCTGGAAACACCATATATTTT
TRBV27,-,TRBJ1-5,15,TRBD1,CASSLRQGNNQPQHF,TGTGCCAGCAGTTTACGACAGGGGAACAATCAGCCCCAGCATTTT
TRBV28,-,TRBJ1-3,18,-,CASSSSLEDTSSGNTIYF,TGTGCCAGCAGTTCGTCCCTCGAGGACACCAGCTCTGGAAACACCATATATTTT
TRBV5-5,-,TRBJ2-1,15,-,CASSSLAATANEQFF,TGTGCCAGCAGCTCCTTAGCGGCCACCGCGAATGAGCAGTTCTTC
TRBV7-8,-,TRBJ2-2,18,TRBD2,CASTPGASGGLLTGELFF,TGTGCCAGCACCCCAGGGGCTAGCGGGGGGCTACTCACCGGGGAGCTGTTTTTT
TRBV4-1,-,TRBJ2-2,17,-,CASSPPRWGRGTGELFF,TGCGCCAGCAGCCCACCGCGATGGGGGCGAGGGACCGGGGAGCTGTTTTTT
TRBV4-1,few,TRBJ1-2,15,-,CASSYHGGIHYGYTF,TGCGCCAGCAGCTACCATGGAGGGATCCATTATGGCTACACCTTC
TRBV6-1,-,TRBJ1-1,14,TRBD1,CASTGYRGRTEAFF,TGTGCCAGCACGGGGTACAGGGGACGGACTGAAGCTTTCTTT
TRBV13,-,TRBJ2-7,16,TRBD1,CASSLTHRDRSYEQYF,TGTGCCAGCAGCCTCACCCATCGGGACAGATCCTACGAGCAGTACTTC
TRBV7-3,-,TRBJ1-1,15,-,CASSPSGGDYTEAFF,TGTGCCAGCAGCCCTTCCGGGGGGGACTACACTGAAGCTTTCTTT
TRBV7-2,-,TRBJ1-4,14,TRBD1,CASSSTGGWEKLFF,TGTGCCAGCAGCTCCACAGGGGGCTGGGAGAAACTGTTTTTT
TRBV28,-,TRBJ1-6,18,-,CASSATRTRSSYNSPLHF,TGTGCCAGCAGCGCTACACGGACAAGGAGCTCCTATAATTCACCCCTCCACTTT
TRBV7-6,-,TRBJ2-3,16,TRBD2,CASSQTSGGAPDTQYF,TGTGCCAGCAGCCAAACTAGCGGGGGGGCCCCAGATACGCAGTATTTT